The following is a TCR beta chain sequence with its context. The antigen remains undetermined. This entry belongs to a study of T cells in Graves' hyperthyroidism and ophthalmopathy. V lost 4 bases and J lost 5; bases outside the gene matches: 9. Germline CDR1 reads KGHDR; CDR2 reads SFDVKD. The CDR3 contains 16 residues. Over 18 months, lack of ophthalmopathy progression marked Graves' hyperthyroidism as stable. Any patient presenting with uncontrolled infection, other autoimmune disease, pregnancy or lactation was left out. TCR beta CDR3 sequences were amplified from RNA transcripts. Initially, a first-round RT-PCR of the TCR CDR3 employed the HTBI primer set. TCRdb reanalysed the multiplex PCR reads using MiXCR and keeps one entry per CDR3 protein. The data hold approximately 500,000 distinct CDR3 sequences, with about 43% observed a single time. Study observations and caveats: Separation of ophthalmopathy from stable hyperthyroidism was achieved by a 13 V-J model. Within blood appeared most thyroid clonotypes that had expanded above 0.001.

This chain joins TRBV24-1 and TRBJ2-5; 10 bases are shared with TRBD2. This receptor was taken from a woman under 30 with Graves' hyperthyroidism. Sequenced: peripheral blood or thyroid tissue (not recorded which). CDR3 region: CATSEWTSGTAETQYF. CDR3 coding DNA: TGTGCCACCAGTGAATGGACTAGCGGTACAGCGGAGACCCAGTACTTC.